This TCR beta chain originates from a study of control samples from healthy donors and cancer patients. V was trimmed by 7 bases and J by 3 bases, leaving 13 bases between them. Germline CDR1 and CDR2: MNHEY and SVGAGI. This CDR3 is 13 amino acids long. Clones were read by immunoSEQ multiplex PCR, and TCRdb kept only the in-frame ones, dropping some. The repertoire holds about 120,000 clones, with around 87% as singletons. This clone was detected once. The sequence was obtained from a woman between 45 and 65 years old with colorectal cancer. The chain recombines TRBV6-5 with TRBJ2-7; D unresolved. Sequenced material: PBMCs. The CDR3 reads CASKLGRSYEQYF. CDR3 DNA sequence: TGTGCCAGCAAACTGGGCAGAAGCTACGAGCAGTACTTC.